This passage covers 12 T cell receptor beta chains from one sample sequenced in a study of vaccination effects on CD4 cells after COVID-19 (dated 2022 in TCRdb). Library preparation was by the immunoSEQ multiplex PCR assay. The table comes from immuneACCESS by way of TCRdb, which keeps in-frame sequences with V and J called. Part of the clones is missing from these tables; in studies checked, under half for an unresolved V gene and the rest for unknown reasons. Counted in this sample were 65,000 to 95,000 clones; under 80% of them appeared once. Clones ranked in the top ten supply under 1.2% of the sample. To identify antigen-specific CD4+ T cell clonotypes by their expansion, the ViraFEST assay first stimulated PBMC with viral peptide pools and then applied TCR sequencing. After more than nine days of culture, CD4+ T cells were isolated with the EasySep CD4+ T cell isolation kit. Participants received two doses of either the BNT162b2 or the mRNA-1273 mRNA SARS-CoV-2 vaccine.

What these receptors recognize is not known. The sample here was CD4+ T cells from PBMCs cultured with HCoV-OC43 spike peptides, taken after COVID-19 vaccination. The cell subset or site label corresponds to: HCoV-OC43 spike overlapping peptide pool stimulation. The receptors here all came from a human donor who received a COVID-19 vaccine.

V is TRBV6-4 and J is TRBJ2-5; tentative D call: TRBD2 (6 bases). V was clipped by 0 bases and J by 7 bases, with 12 bases between them. The CDR3 is 14 residues long. From germline, CDR1 is MRHNA and CDR2 SNTAGT. The CDR3 sequence: CASSDSTRVGTQYF. The CDR3 nucleotides are TGTGCCAGCAGTGACTCGACTAGGGTGGGGACCCAGTACTTC.

This clone was seen once. The rearrangement joins TRBV28 to TRBJ1-5; D is ambiguous. Germline CDR1 is MDHEN and CDR2 is SYDVKM. V lost 2 bases and J 4 bases, leaving 6 bases between the germline ends. The CDR3 contains 13 residues. The CDR3 sequence is CASSLDQNQPQHF. Written as DNA, the CDR3 is TGTGCCAGCAGTTTAGACCAAAATCAGCCCCAGCATTTT.

This chain links TRBV19 with TRBJ2-3; 7 bases are a match to TRBD1. CDR1 and CDR2 from the germline V gene are LNHDA and SQIVND (reference sequence). With V trimmed by 1 base and J by 3 bases, 10 bases remained unmatched. The CDR3 is made up of 17 amino acids. Here the CDR3 DNA reads TGTGCCAGTAGTATAGGCGCGACAGGGTGGGAGACAGATACGCAGTATTTT. Translated: CASSIGATGWETDTQYF. The complete variable domain, with remaining parts taken from reference TRBV19 and TRBJ2-3, reads DGGITQSPKYLFRKEGQNVTLSCEQNLNHDAMYWYRQDPGQGLRLIYYSQIVNDFQKGDIAEGYSVSREKKESFPLTVTSAQKNPTAFYLCASSIGATGWETDTQYFGPGTRLTVL.

This rearrangement joins TRBV19 to TRBJ1-1; no clear D. V gave up 8 bases and J gave up 5 bases, with 15 bases separating them. The CDR3 loop spans 13 amino acids. Germline V gives CDR1 LNHDA, CDR2 SQIVND (reference sequence). The CDR3 nucleotides read TGTGCCAGTCAACAGTCGGAAAGTACTGAAGCTTTCTTT. It encodes CASQQSESTEAFF.

This chain links TRBV18 with TRBJ2-3; weak D call: TRBD1 (5 bases). Germline V gene sequence: CDR1 KGHSH, CDR2 LQKENI. The CDR3 spans 16 residues. Trimming pared 2 bases from V and 3 bases from J, leaving 15 bases between. The CDR3 loop is CASSPGFQGITDTQYF. In nucleotides, the CDR3 is TGTGCCAGCTCACCAGGTTTCCAGGGTATTACAGATACGCAGTATTTT.

This clone appeared a few times. The chain employs TRBV5-4 and TRBJ1-2, with D hard to call. The germline V gene has CDR1 SGHNT and CDR2 YYREEE (reference sequence). Trimming shortened V by 4 bases and J by 7 bases, and 20 bases separated the two germline ends. The CDR3 contains 15 residues. The CDR3 reads CASSPGGVRESGYTF. In nucleotides, the CDR3 is TGTGCCAGCAGCCCCGGTGGCGTCCGGGAGAGTGGCTACACCTTC. Variable domain in full (rest from reference TRBV5-4 and TRBJ1-2): ETGVTQSPTHLIKTRGQQVTLRCSSQSGHNTVSWYQQALGQGPQFIFQYYREEENGRGNFPPRFSGLQFPNYSSELNVNALELDDSALYLCASSPGGVRESGYTFGSGTRLTVV.

The chain employs TRBV4-3 and TRBJ2-3; 9 nucleotides agree with TRBD2. Germline trimming cut 0 bases from V and 4 bases from J; bases unmatched to any gene: 8. This CDR3 is 17 amino acids long. Germline V lookup: CDR1 LGHNA, CDR2 YSLEER. As DNA, the CDR3 is TGCGCCAGCAGCCAAGAGAGGCGCGGCGGGGGGGCAGATACGCAGTATTTT. Translation gives CASSQERRGGGADTQYF.

This chain connects TRBV18 to TRBJ1-3; a possible D gene is TRBD1 (5 bases). Per the germline V gene, CDR1 is KGHSH and CDR2 is LQKENI. The CDR3 totals 15 residues. V was shortened by 4 bases and J by 0 bases, with 10 bases between the two germline ends. The CDR3 loop is CASSLTGTSGNTIYF. Written as DNA, the CDR3 is TGTGCCAGCTCACTAACAGGAACCTCTGGAAACACCATATATTTT.

The chain couples TRBV2 to TRBJ2-1; 9 positions agree with TRBD2. After removal of 7 bases from V and 8 bases from J, the junction contained 6 bases not matched to a gene. Germline V lookup: CDR1 SNHLY, CDR2 FYNNEI. This CDR3 contains 13 residues. This CDR3 reads CASNRGGAYEQFF. The DNA for the CDR3 is TGTGCCAGCAACCGCGGGGGGGCCTATGAGCAGTTCTTC.

The chain is built from TRBV6-5 and TRBJ2-5, with D possibly TRBD1 on 6 matching bases. CDR3 size: 15 residues. Germline CDR1 is MNHEY and CDR2 is SVGAGI. V lost 7 bases and J 2 bases, leaving 17 bases between the germline ends. This CDR3 reads CASTSTGQPQETQYF. The CDR3 bases are TGTGCCAGCACCTCAACAGGACAGCCACAAGAGACCCAGTACTTC.

J is TRBJ2-6 and V is TRBV12-3 or TRBV12-4; D remains ambiguous. This CDR3 has 13 amino acids. The V end was cut by 1 base, the J end by 4 bases, with 2 bases between. CDR3 nucleotides: TGTGCCAGCAGTTTAGTAGGGGCCAACGTCCTGACTTTC. It encodes CASSLVGANVLTF.

This clone was counted between two and nine times. This chain connects TRBV5-1 to TRBJ1-1; 7 nucleotides align to TRBD1. The CDR3 spans 15 residues. The V segment lost 3 bases and the J segment 1 base; nucleotides outside the gene matches: 6. Germline assignment: CDR1 SGHRS and CDR2 YFSETQ. CDR3 coding DNA: TGCGCCAGCAGCTGGGACGGACAGGAGAACACTGAAGCTTTCTTT. Translated: CASSWDGQENTEAFF.